The clone carrying this T cell receptor (beta chain) is a singleton in its sample. Antigen unknown. The sample comes from a study of cytomegalovirus exposure and HLA in healthy donors. The study, taken as a whole, reports: Analyzed later, association rates of TCRs varied across HLA loci, with DRB1 most and HLA-C fewest.

PCR used 60 Vbeta primers and 13 Jbeta primers. The table came from immunoSEQ multiplex PCR; TCRdb's copy has only in-frame clones and leaves some out. The repertoire holds approximately 150,000 clones, with approximately 80% as singletons. The germline V and J ends were trimmed by 0 bases and 5 bases, with 14 bases remaining between them. From germline, CDR1 is LGHNA and CDR2 YSLEER. The CDR3 has 16 residues. The TCR sequence derives from a woman aged 35 to 49 in good health and CMV-seropositive. Sequencing was carried out using PBMCs. The rearrangement uses TRBV4-3 and TRBJ2-1, with D perhaps matching TRBD2 (5 bases). As DNA, the CDR3 is TGCGCCAGCAGCCAAGAGCGGGCTCTAGGTAACAATGAGCAGTTCTTC. This translates into CASSQERALGNNEQFF.